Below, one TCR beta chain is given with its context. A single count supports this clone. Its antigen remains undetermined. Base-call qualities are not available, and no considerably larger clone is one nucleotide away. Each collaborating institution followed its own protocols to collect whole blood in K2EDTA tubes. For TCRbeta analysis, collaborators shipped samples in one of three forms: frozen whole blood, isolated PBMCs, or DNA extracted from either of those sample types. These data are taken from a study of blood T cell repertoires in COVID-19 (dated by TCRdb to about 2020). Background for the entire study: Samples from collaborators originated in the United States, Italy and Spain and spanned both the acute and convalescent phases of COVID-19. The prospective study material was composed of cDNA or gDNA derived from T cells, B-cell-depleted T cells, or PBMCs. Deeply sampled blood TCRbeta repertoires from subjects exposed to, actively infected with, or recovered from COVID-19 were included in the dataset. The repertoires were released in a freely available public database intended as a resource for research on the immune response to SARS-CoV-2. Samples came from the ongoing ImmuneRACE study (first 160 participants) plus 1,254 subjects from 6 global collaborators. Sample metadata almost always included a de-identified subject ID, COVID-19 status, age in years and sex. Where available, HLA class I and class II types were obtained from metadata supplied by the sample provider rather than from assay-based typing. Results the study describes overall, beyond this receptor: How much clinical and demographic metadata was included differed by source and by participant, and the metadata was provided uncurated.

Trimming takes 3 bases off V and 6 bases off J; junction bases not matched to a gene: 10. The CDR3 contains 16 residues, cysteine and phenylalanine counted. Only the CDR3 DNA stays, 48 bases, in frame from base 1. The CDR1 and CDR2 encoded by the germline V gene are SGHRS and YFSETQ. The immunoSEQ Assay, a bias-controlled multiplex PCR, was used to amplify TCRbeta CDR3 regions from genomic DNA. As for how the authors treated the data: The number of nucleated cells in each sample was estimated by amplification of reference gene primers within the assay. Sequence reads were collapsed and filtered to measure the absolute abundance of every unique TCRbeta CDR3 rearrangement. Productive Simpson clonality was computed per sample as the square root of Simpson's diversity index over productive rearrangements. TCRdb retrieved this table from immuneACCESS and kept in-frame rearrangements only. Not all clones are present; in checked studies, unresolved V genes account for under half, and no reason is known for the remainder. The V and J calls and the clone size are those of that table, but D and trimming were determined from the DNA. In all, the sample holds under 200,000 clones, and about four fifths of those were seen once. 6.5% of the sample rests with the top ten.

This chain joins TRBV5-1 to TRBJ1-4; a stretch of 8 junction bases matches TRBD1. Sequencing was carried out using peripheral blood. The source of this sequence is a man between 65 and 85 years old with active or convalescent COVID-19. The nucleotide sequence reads TGCGCCAGCAGCTATGGCCGGGCAGGGGGCGATGAAAAACTGTTTTTT. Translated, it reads CASSYGRAGGDEKLFF.